Listed below are T cell receptor beta chains from one sample, sequenced in a study of T cell responses to AZD1222 COVID-19 vaccine. Using immunoSEQ multiplex PCR, the repertoire was profiled, and TCRdb retains in-frame clones only, with some absent. The table shows under 150,000 clones, with approximately 91% occurring only once. Material: peripheral blood, obtained 28 days after the second AZD1222 dose. The receptors originated from an adult who received the AZD1222 COVID-19 vaccine. Each CDR3 is given with its conserved first and last residue. D genes are given only for firm matches. Clone size is shown for a subset of rows, as once, few, many or a class of expanded clone.

CDR3: CASSQRDAYYGYTF; DNA: TGCGCCAGCAGCCAAAGGGACGCCTACTATGGCTACACCTTC; D: .; J: TRBJ1-2; V: TRBV4-1; size: few
CDR3: CASSLRGRDSPLHF; DNA: TGTGCCAGCAGCTTAAGGGGTAGGGATTCACCCCTCCACTTT; D: .; J: TRBJ1-6; V: TRBV7-2; size: .
CDR3: CATSDLVSVNEQFF; DNA: TGTGCCACCAGTGATTTGGTGTCCGTCAATGAGCAGTTCTTC; D: .; J: TRBJ2-1; V: TRBV24-1; size: .
CDR3: CASSYGGNYGYTF; DNA: TGTGCCAGCAGTTACGGTGGGAACTATGGCTACACCTTC; D: .; J: TRBJ1-2; V: TRBV6-5; size: .
CDR3: CASSLQWGGQPQHF; DNA: TGTGCCAGCAGCCTACAGTGGGGTGGCCAGCCCCAGCATTTT; D: .; J: TRBJ1-5; V: TRBV7-2; size: .
CDR3: CASSRWTGQSGEAFF; DNA: TGTGCCAGCAGCCGATGGACAGGCCAATCGGGGGAAGCTTTCTTT; D: TRBD1; J: TRBJ1-1; V: TRBV28; size: .
CDR3: CASSTPGGDEQFF; DNA: TGTGCCAGTAGTACCCCCGGGGGGGATGAGCAGTTCTTC; D: TRBD2; J: TRBJ2-1; V: TRBV19; size: .
CDR3: CASSAHRTSGGYNEQFF; DNA: TGTGCCAGCAGCGCCCATCGGACTAGCGGGGGGTACAATGAGCAGTTCTTC; D: TRBD2; J: TRBJ2-1; V: TRBV9; size: .
CDR3: CASSETSPDEQFF; DNA: TGTGCCAGCAGCGAGACTAGCCCGGATGAGCAGTTCTTC; D: TRBD2; J: TRBJ2-1; V: TRBV7-9; size: .
CDR3: CAWSGTGGGGYTF; DNA: TGTGCCTGGAGTGGGACAGGCGGCGGTGGCTACACCTTC; D: TRBD1; J: TRBJ1-2; V: TRBV30; size: few
CDR3: CASSSQGIGNSPLHF; DNA: TGTGCCAGCAGCTCCCAGGGAATCGGGAATTCACCCCTCCACTTT; D: .; J: TRBJ1-6; V: TRBV11-3; size: few
CDR3: CASSTVGTQETQYF; DNA: TGCGCCAGCAGCACCGTCGGGACCCAAGAGACCCAGTACTTC; D: .; J: TRBJ2-5; V: TRBV5-1; size: .
CDR3: CASEGADTQYF; DNA: TGTGCCAGCGAGGGGGCAGATACGCAGTATTTT; D: .; J: TRBJ2-3; V: TRBV6-6; size: .
CDR3: CASSQQPGQDNTEAFF; DNA: TGCGCCAGCAGCCAGCAACCGGGACAGGACAACACTGAAGCTTTCTTT; D: TRBD1; J: TRBJ1-1; V: TRBV5-1; size: .
CDR3: CATSSPRGLFFYGYTF; DNA: TGTGCCACCAGCTCCCCGAGGGGGTTGTTCTTCTATGGCTACACCTTC; D: .; J: TRBJ1-2; V: TRBV15; size: .
CDR3: CASSVDRLTEQFF; DNA: TGTGCCAGTAGTGTCGACAGACTCACTGAGCAGTTCTTC; D: .; J: TRBJ2-1; V: TRBV19; size: once
CDR3: CASNVPKAFF; DNA: TGTGCCAGCAACGTCCCGAAAGCTTTCTTT; D: .; J: TRBJ1-1; V: TRBV7-9; size: .
CDR3: CASSFRPGQGSSYNEQFF; DNA: TGTGCCAGCAGTTTCCGACCGGGACAGGGGAGCTCCTACAATGAGCAGTTCTTC; D: TRBD1; J: TRBJ2-1; V: TRBV28; size: .
CDR3: CASRPTGTGTGELFF; DNA: TGTGCCAGCAGGCCAACCGGGACAGGGACCGGGGAGCTGTTTTTT; D: TRBD1; J: TRBJ2-2; V: TRBV6-5; size: few
CDR3: CASSPPGQGYEQYF; DNA: TGTGCCAGCTCACCCCCGGGACAGGGGTACGAGCAGTACTTC; D: TRBD1; J: TRBJ2-7; V: TRBV18; size: once
CDR3: CASSYGGYEPQHF; DNA: TGTGCCAGCAGTTATGGGGGTTATGAGCCCCAGCATTTT; D: .; J: TRBJ1-5; V: TRBV6-2/TRBV6-3; size: .
CDR3: CASSWGRNTEAFF; DNA: TGTGCCAGCAGCTGGGGACGGAACACTGAAGCTTTCTTT; D: .; J: TRBJ1-1; V: TRBV11-2; size: .
CDR3: CASSLGSGTSVNEQFF; DNA: TGTGCCAGCAGCTTAGGGAGCGGGACTAGCGTGAATGAGCAGTTCTTC; D: TRBD2; J: TRBJ2-1; V: TRBV7-3; size: .
CDR3: CASSLGPSTDTQYF; DNA: TGCGCCAGCAGCCTTGGACCTAGTACAGATACGCAGTATTTT; D: .; J: TRBJ2-3; V: TRBV4-1; size: .
CDR3: CASSGKTGNYGYTF; DNA: TGCGCCAGCAGCGGAAAGACAGGGAACTATGGCTACACCTTC; D: TRBD1; J: TRBJ1-2; V: TRBV5-1; size: .
CDR3: CASSPGDTLGTEAFF; DNA: TGTGCCAGTAGTCCGGGGGACACCTTGGGGACTGAAGCTTTCTTT; D: .; J: TRBJ1-1; V: TRBV19; size: .
CDR3: CASSQGASPNEKLFF; DNA: TGTGCCAGTAGCCAGGGGGCCAGCCCTAATGAAAAACTGTTTTTT; D: TRBD1; J: TRBJ1-4; V: TRBV19; size: few